The present T cell receptor beta chain was sequenced within a study of blood T cell repertoires in COVID-19. The assay was immunoSEQ multiplex PCR, and TCRdb's table has in-frame clones only and misses some. The profile covers about 74,000 clones, with more than 75% appearing a single time and about 9.8% taken by the ten largest. The ends lost 6 bases at V and 6 bases at J; junction bases unmatched: 5. The CDR3 covers 14 residues. In germline, CDR1 is MNHEY, CDR2 SVGAGI. The rearrangement links TRBV6-5 to TRBJ2-1; 10 bases map to TRBD2. The sequence came from a human donor in a cohort sampled during active COVID-19. Material for sequencing was peripheral blood. The CDR3 loop reads CASRTSGMFNEQFF. The CDR3 bases are TGTGCCAGCAGAACTAGCGGGATGTTCAATGAGCAGTTCTTC.